This T cell receptor beta chain was profiled in a study of vaccination effects on CD4 cells after COVID-19. Study-level information: Participants were given two doses of BNT162b2 or mRNA-1273 vaccine. Culturing of some 1.8 million PBMC per well took place with roughly 9.4 IU/ml IL-2 and about 9.3 ug/ml peptides.

Researchers isolated CD4+ T cells once approximately ten days of culture had elapsed. Here immunoSEQ multiplex PCR was the method, and the copy in TCRdb shows in-frame clones only, minus some. Of around 46,000 clones in the sample, around 67% are singletons; the top ten hold 4.5% to 7%. V was pared by 1 base and J by 1 base, with 4 bases between. CDR3 size: 13 residues. CDR1 is SGHAT, CDR2 FQNNGV, per germline. Concerning this clone: What it recognizes is unknown.

The rearrangement uses TRBV11-2 and TRBJ1-1; D is uncertain. This sequence originates from a human donor who received a COVID-19 vaccine. The starting material was CD4+ T cells from PBMCs cultured without peptide, obtained before COVID-19 vaccination. DNA for the CDR3: TGTGCCAGCAGCTTAGGGAGGAACACTGAAGCTTTCTTT. It yields the protein CASSLGRNTEAFF.